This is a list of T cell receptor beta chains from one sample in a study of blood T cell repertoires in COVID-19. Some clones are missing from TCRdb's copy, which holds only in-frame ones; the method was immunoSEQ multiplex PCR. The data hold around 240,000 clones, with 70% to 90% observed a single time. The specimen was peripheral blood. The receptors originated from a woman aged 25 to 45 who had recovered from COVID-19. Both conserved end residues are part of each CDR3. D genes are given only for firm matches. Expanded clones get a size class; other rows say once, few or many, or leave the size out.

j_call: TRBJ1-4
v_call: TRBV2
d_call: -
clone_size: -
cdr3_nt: TGTGCCAGCAGTGAACCGGGGGGGGACGGTAATGAAAAACTGTTTTTT
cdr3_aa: CASSEPGGDGNEKLFF

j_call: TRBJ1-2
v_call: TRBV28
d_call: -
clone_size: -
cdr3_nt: TGTGCCAGCAGTAACCCCCCCGGGAACTATGGCTACACCTTC
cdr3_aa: CASSNPPGNYGYTF

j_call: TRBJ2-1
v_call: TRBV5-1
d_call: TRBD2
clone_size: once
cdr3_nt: TGCGCCAGCAGCTTTATTAGCGGGGGCCCGTACAATGAGCAGTTCTTC
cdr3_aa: CASSFISGGPYNEQFF

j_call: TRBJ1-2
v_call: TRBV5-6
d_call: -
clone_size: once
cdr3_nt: TGTGCCAGCACCTTTACGACAGGCCTTTGGGGCTACACCTTC
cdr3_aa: CASTFTTGLWGYTF

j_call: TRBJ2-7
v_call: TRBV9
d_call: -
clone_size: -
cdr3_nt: TGCGCCGGGGAGGACCTCGAGGACGAGCAGTACTTC
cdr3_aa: CAGEDLEDEQYF

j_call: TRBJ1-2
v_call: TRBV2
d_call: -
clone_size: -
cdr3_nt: TGTGCCAGCAAGGAAGGTGGACAAGCGTATGGCTACACCTTC
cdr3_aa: CASKEGGQAYGYTF

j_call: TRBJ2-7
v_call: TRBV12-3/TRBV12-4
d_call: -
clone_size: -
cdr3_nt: TGTGCCAGCAGTTTCGGGGGAGTCGAGCAGTACTTC
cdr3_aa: CASSFGGVEQYF

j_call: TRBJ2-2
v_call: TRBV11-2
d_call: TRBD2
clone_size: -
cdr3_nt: TGTGCCAGCAGCTTAGACCTCGTCCCGCTAGCGGGAGAATACACCGGGGAGCTGTTTTTT
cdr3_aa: CASSLDLVPLAGEYTGELFF

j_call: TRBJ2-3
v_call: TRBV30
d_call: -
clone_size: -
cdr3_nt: TGTGCCTGGACCTTGGGGGGGGCCACAGATACGCAGTATTTT
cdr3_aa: CAWTLGGATDTQYF

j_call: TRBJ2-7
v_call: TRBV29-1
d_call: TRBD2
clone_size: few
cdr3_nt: TGCAGCGTTGGGGAGGGAGGGATGCCTAGCGAGCAGTACTTC
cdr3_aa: CSVGEGGMPSEQYF

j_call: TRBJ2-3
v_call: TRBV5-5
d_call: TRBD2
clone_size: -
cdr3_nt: TGTGCCAGCAGCTTAGGGCTAGCGGATAACACAGATACGCAGTATTTT
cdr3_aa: CASSLGLADNTDTQYF

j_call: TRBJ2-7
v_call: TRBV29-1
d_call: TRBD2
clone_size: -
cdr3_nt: TGCAGCGTGGCTCCCGGGGGGTCCACCTACGAGCAGTACTTC
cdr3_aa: CSVAPGGSTYEQYF

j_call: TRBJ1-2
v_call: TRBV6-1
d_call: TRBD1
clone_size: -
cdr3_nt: TGTGCCAGCAGTGAAGCGCGTGGACAGGGGTTCTATGGCTACACCTTC
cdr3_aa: CASSEARGQGFYGYTF

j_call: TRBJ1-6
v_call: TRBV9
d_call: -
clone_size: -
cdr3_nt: TGTGCCAGCAGCGTAGGACACCTAGCTTCTCGGAATTCACCCCTCCACTTT
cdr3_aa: CASSVGHLASRNSPLHF

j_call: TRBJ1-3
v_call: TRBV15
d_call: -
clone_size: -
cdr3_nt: TGTGCCACCATCGGTAACTCTGGAAACACCATATATTTT
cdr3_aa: CATIGNSGNTIYF

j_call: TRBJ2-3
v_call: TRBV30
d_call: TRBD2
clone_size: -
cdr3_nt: TGTGCCTGGAGTGTTCGCGGGGGGGCAGATACGCAGTATTTT
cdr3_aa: CAWSVRGGADTQYF

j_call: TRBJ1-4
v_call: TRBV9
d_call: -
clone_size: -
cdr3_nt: TGTGCCAGCAGCGTAGGGCAGGGGCTTAGTGAAAAACTGTTTTTT
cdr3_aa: CASSVGQGLSEKLFF

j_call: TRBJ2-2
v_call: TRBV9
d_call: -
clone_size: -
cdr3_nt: TGTGCCAGCAGCCATTATTACCGGGCCACGGGGGACACCGGGGAGCTGTTTTTT
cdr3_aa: CASSHYYRATGDTGELFF

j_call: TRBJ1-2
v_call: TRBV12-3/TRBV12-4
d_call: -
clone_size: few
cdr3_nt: TGTGCCAGCAGCCAGGGGCAGATGGGGGGCTACACCTTC
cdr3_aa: CASSQGQMGGYTF

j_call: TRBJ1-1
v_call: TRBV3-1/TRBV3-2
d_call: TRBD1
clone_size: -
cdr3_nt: TGTGCCAGCAGCCTACGGGGACAGGGGGCTGAAGCTTTCTTT
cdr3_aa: CASSLRGQGAEAFF

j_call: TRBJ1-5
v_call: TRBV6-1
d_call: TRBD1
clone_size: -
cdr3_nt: TGTGCCAGCAGTGAAAATACAGGGGGAGGACAGCCCCAGCATTTT
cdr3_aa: CASSENTGGGQPQHF

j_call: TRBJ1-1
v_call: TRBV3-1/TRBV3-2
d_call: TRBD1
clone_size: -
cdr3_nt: TGTGCCAGCAGCCAGGACAGGGGAACTGAAGCTTTCTTT
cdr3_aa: CASSQDRGTEAFF

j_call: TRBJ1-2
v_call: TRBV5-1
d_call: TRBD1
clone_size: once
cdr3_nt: TGCGCCAGCAGCTTGACCGGGACAGGGGACGGCTACACCTTC
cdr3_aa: CASSLTGTGDGYTF

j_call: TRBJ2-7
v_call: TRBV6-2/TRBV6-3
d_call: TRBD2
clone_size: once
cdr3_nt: TGTGCCAGCAGTTGGGGCGGGGGGGCCCCCTACGAGCAGTACTTC
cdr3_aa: CASSWGGGAPYEQYF

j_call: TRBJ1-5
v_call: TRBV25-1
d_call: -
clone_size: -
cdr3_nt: TGTGCCAGCAGTGGGACATTAAGCAATCAGCCCCAGCATTTT
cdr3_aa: CASSGTLSNQPQHF

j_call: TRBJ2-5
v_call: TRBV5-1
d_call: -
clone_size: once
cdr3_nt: TGCGCCAGCAGCGCGGGGTGGGGAGAGACCCAGTACTTC
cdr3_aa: CASSAGWGETQYF

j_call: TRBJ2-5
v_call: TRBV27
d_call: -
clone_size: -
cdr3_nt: TGTGCCAGCAGTTTAATCGGCGGAGAGACCCAGTACTTC
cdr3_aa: CASSLIGGETQYF

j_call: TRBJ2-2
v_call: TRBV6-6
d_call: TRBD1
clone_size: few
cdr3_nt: TGTGCCAGCAGGAAGAGCCAGGGGGCCGGGGAGCTGTTTTTT
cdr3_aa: CASRKSQGAGELFF

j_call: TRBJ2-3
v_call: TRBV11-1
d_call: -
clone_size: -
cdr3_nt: TGTGCCAGCAGCGTGATAGGGGCAGATACGCAGTATTTT
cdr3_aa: CASSVIGADTQYF

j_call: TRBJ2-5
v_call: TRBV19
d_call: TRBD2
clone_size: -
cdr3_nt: TGTGCCAGTAGTATCTCTAGCGGGGGGGCGGAGACCCAGTACTTC
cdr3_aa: CASSISSGGAETQYF

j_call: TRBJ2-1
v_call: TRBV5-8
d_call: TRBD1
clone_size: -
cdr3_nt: TGTGCCAGCAGCTTACTACAGGGGGCGATCTACAATGAGCAGTTCTTC
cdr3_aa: CASSLLQGAIYNEQFF

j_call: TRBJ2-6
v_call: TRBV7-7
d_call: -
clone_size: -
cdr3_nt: TGTGCCAGCAGCTCGGGGATCTCTGGGGCCAACGTCCTGACTTTC
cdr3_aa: CASSSGISGANVLTF

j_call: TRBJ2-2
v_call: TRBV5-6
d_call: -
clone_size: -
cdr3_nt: TGTGCCAGCAGCTCCGGCGGGGAGCTGTTTTTT
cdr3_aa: CASSSGGELFF

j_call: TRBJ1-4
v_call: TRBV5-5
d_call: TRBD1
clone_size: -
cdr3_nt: TGTGCCAGCAGATTTGGGACAGGGAATGAAAAACTGTTTTTT
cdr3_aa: CASRFGTGNEKLFF

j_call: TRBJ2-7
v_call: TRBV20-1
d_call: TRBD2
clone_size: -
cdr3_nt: TGCAGTGCTAGTACCGGGACTACCGTCGACGAGCAGTACTTC
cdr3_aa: CSASTGTTVDEQYF

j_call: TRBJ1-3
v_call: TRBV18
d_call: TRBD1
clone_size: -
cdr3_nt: TGTGCCAGCTCACCACCGGGACAGCGCTCTGGAAACACCATATATTTT
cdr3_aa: CASSPPGQRSGNTIYF

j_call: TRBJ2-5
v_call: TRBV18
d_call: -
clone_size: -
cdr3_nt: TGTGCCAGCTCACCACCGATCCAATGGGCAGGGAAAGAGACCCAGTACTTC
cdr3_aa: CASSPPIQWAGKETQYF

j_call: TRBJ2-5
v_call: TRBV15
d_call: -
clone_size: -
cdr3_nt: TGTGCCACCAGCAGCGACAGAGAGACCCAGTACTTC
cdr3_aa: CATSSDRETQYF

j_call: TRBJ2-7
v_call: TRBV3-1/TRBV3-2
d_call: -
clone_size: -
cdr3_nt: TGTGCCAGCAGCCAAGGCGAAGGGGGGACAGCCTACGAGCAGTACTTC
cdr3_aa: CASSQGEGGTAYEQYF

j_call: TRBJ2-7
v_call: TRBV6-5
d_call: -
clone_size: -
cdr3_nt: TGTGCCAGCAACTTGGAGCGGAGGAGCTCCTACGAGCAGTACTTC
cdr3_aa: CASNLERRSSYEQYF

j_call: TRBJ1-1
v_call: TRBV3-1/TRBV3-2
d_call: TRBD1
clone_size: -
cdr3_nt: TGTGCCAGCAGCCAGTCGGACAGGGTACGGGTCGCTTTCTTT
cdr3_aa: CASSQSDRVRVAFF